This TCR beta chain originates from a study of blood T cell repertoires in COVID-19. Study details: The United States, Italy and Spain provided the acute and convalescent COVID-19 samples. The analysed material was cDNA or gDNA that came from T cells, B-cell-depleted T cells, or PBMCs.

In the original analysis: Quantification of nucleated cells was approximated via reference gene primer amplification. The assay was immunoSEQ multiplex PCR, and TCRdb's table has in-frame clones only and misses some. V, J and clone size reflect that table, while D and trimming were determined from the DNA. The sample includes 98,000 or so clones, roughly four fifths seen only once; the top ten take roughly 3.4%. The V gene's germline CDR1 is KGHSY and CDR2 FQNENV. This CDR3 contains 16 residues. V was pared by 1 base and J by 5 bases, with 10 bases of the junction left unmatched. This clone was found a few times.

The TCR sequence derives from a woman at least 80 years old with active or convalescent COVID-19. This chain connects TRBV16 to TRBJ2-5; TRBD2 agrees at 7 bases. The sample taken for sequencing was peripheral blood. The CDR3: CASSQLGAGASETQYF. CDR3 DNA sequence: TGTGCCAGCAGCCAATTAGGGGCGGGAGCGTCGGAGACCCAGTACTTC.